The entry below gives a single T cell receptor beta chain sequence along with its context. The antigen is undetermined. What made the TCR beta cDNA was 5'RACE template switching with UMIs. TCRdb derives one entry per CDR3 protein from the 5' RACE reads, leaving out DNA. This listing includes over 200,000 distinct CDR3 sequences. This record belongs to a study of T cells expressing NK-cell markers. Findings of the study overall: Researchers report these clonotypes also headed the CD3+CD56-NKG2C+ fraction in a few donors. Six donors carried dominant NKG2C+ clonotypes that made up roughly 1.0-7.0% of their CD8+ T cells.

The CDR3 extends over 15 amino acids. Per the germline V gene, CDR1 is SEHNR and CDR2 is FQNEAQ (reference sequence). Sequencing was done on a sample of blood T cells: a sorted CD56 or NKG2C T cell subset, CD4+ or CD8+ T cells, or bulk PBMC T cells (not recorded which). This TCR was recovered from a man younger than 35 in good health. The chain joins TRBV7-9 to TRBJ1-1. This CDR3 reads CASSPRGGYNTEAFF.